The 27 T cell receptor beta chains below were found in one sample sequenced in a study of somatic mutations in cytotoxic T cells in rheumatoid arthritis. Sequenced by immunoSEQ multiplex PCR; TCRdb stores in-frame clones only, minus some. The table records about 16,000 clones, 82% of them present only once. The sample taken for sequencing was CD8+ T cells sorted from blood. These TCRs come from a woman aged 45-60 years with rheumatoid arthritis.

The genes are TRBV30 and TRBJ2-3; D is perhaps TRBD1 (5 bases). The V gene lost 0 bases and the J gene lost 0 bases, with 37 bases spanning the gap. CDR1 is GTSNPN, CDR2 SVGIG, per germline (reference sequence). The CDR3 totals 24 residues. CDR3 loop: CAWSVIAIGSAPGPNSPSTDTQYF. The DNA for the CDR3 is TGTGCCTGGAGTGTAATTGCTATCGGCTCGGCGCCAGGGCCAAACTCACCTAGCACAGATACGCAGTATTTT.

V and J are TRBV7-9 and TRBJ1-5; 9 bases are shared with TRBD1. In germline, CDR1 is SEHNR, CDR2 FQNEAQ (reference sequence). V trimming: 5 bases; J trimming: 9 bases; junction bases outside the gene matches: 8. The CDR3 spans 14 residues. CDR3 sequence: CASSIQGASPPQHF. CDR3 sequence (DNA): TGTGCCAGCAGCATACAGGGGGCTAGTCCGCCCCAGCATTTT. Full variable domain (rest looked up from reference TRBV7-9 and TRBJ1-5): DTGVSQNPRHKITKRGQNVTFRCDPISEHNRLYWYRQTLGQGPEFLTYFQNEAQLEKSRLLSDRFSAERPKGSFSTLEIQRTEQGDSAMYLCASSIQGASPPQHFGDGTRLSIL.

The chain combines TRBV7-2 with TRBJ2-5, with TRBD2 matching 11 bases. The V segment lost 1 base and the J segment 5 bases; nucleotides outside the gene matches: 9. Germline-derived CDR1 and CDR2 are SGHTA and FQGNSA. The CDR3 loop spans 17 amino acids. For the CDR3, the DNA is TGTGCCAGCAGCTTAGTGCTAGCGGGGGGTCTGGAGGAGACCCAGTACTTC. This translates into CASSLVLAGGLEETQYF.

The chain joins TRBV15 to TRBJ2-1; D possibly corresponds to TRBD2 (5 bases). The germline V gene encodes CDR1 LNHNV and CDR2 YYDKDF (reference sequence). Trimming took off 0 bases at V and 8 bases at J, with 8 bases between the two ends. The CDR3 runs to 13 residues. CDR3 DNA: TGTGCCACCAGCAGAGATCAGAGGGATGAGCAGTTCTTC. It specifies CATSRDQRDEQFF. Variable domain in full (rest from reference TRBV15 and TRBJ2-1): DAMVIQNPRYQVTQFGKPVTLSCSQTLNHNVMYWYQQKSSQAPKLLFHYYDKDFNNEADTPDNFQSRRPNTSFCFLDIRSPGLGDTAMYLCATSRDQRDEQFFGPGTRLTVL.

This chain uses TRBV5-5 with TRBJ2-7; unclear D gene. In germline, CDR1 is SGHKS, CDR2 YYEKEE (reference sequence). The CDR3 extends over 16 amino acids. V gave up 4 bases and J gave up 0 bases, with 17 bases separating them. The CDR3 DNA reads TGTGCCAGCAGCCCTGACGTCGATCGAAGCTCCTACGAGCAGTACTTC. Translating gives CASSPDVDRSSYEQYF.

The chain joins TRBV7-9 to TRBJ2-1, with 8 bases that match TRBD2. The CDR3 totals 16 residues. CDR1 is SEHNR, CDR2 FQNEAQ, per germline (reference sequence). The junction had 11 bases not matched to a gene; V was cut back by 5 bases and J by 5 bases. CDR3 residues: CASSPEGGRFHNEQFF. The CDR3 DNA follows: TGTGCCAGCAGCCCGGAGGGCGGGAGGTTCCACAATGAGCAGTTCTTC.

This clone was detected once. Sequence at one end of the junction differs from germline and may be a read error. The V and J genes are TRBV7-6 and TRBJ2-1; TRBD2 aligns across 7 bases. From germline, CDR1 is SGHVS and CDR2 FNYEAQ. This CDR3 spans 15 amino acids. For the CDR3, the DNA is TGTGCCAGCAGCTTGAGCGGGATTTCCTCCAATGAGCAGTTCTTC. This sequence encodes CASSLSGISSNEQFF.

This rearrangement joins TRBV27 to TRBJ1-5; maybe TRBD1 (6 bases). The germline V gene has CDR1 MNHEY and CDR2 SMNVEV (reference sequence). The CDR3 is 16 amino acids. With 4 bases removed from V and 3 bases from J, the gap between germline ends came to 16 bases. The CDR3 loop reads CASSSHKGGFNQPQHF. Here the CDR3 DNA reads TGTGCCAGCAGTTCCCACAAGGGGGGTTTCAATCAGCCCCAGCATTTT.

The chain employs TRBV6-1 and TRBJ2-7, with D unclear. CDR3 length: 13 amino acids. The V and J ends lost 2 bases and 0 bases respectively, with 5 bases between them. From germline, CDR1 is MNHNS and CDR2 SASEGT. CDR3 residues: CASSEPNSYEQYF. CDR3 DNA: TGTGCCAGCAGTGAACCAAACTCCTACGAGCAGTACTTC.

The CDR3 nucleotides read TGTGCCAGCAGCTGGGGAATGAATGAGCTCAATGAGCAGTTCTTC. It is translated as CASSWGMNELNEQFF. The chain links TRBV7-3 to TRBJ2-1; D unresolved. The CDR3 has 15 amino acids. Germline CDR1 is SGHTA and CDR2 is FQGTGA. V gave up 4 bases and J gave up 6 bases, with 16 bases separating them.

This chain links TRBV27 with TRBJ2-3; possible D gene TRBD1, 5 bases. Germline V gives CDR1 MNHEY, CDR2 SMNVEV (reference sequence). Trimming removed 3 bases at V and 2 bases at J, with 12 bases between. This CDR3 contains 15 residues. CDR3 residues: CASSFGAGTTDTQYF. In nucleotides, the CDR3 is TGTGCCAGCAGTTTTGGGGCAGGAACCACAGATACGCAGTATTTT.

The CDR3 nucleotides read TGTGCCAGCAGCTCCACAGGGGGCATTTTCACTGAAGCTTTCTTT. Its protein product is CASSSTGGIFTEAFF. This chain joins TRBV5-6 and TRBJ1-1; 9 bases line up with TRBD1. V dropped 3 bases and J dropped 4; count of bases not matched to a gene: 7. The CDR3 spans 15 residues. CDR1 is SGHDT and CDR2 is YYEEEE in the germline V gene.

The chain combines TRBV7-9 with TRBJ2-2; D unresolved. V was pared by 5 bases and J by 0 bases, with 10 bases between. CDR3 size: 15 residues. The germline V gene has CDR1 SEHNR and CDR2 FQNEAQ (reference sequence). CDR3: CASSPPQANTGELFF. CDR3 bases: TGTGCCAGCAGCCCCCCCCAGGCGAACACCGGGGAGCTGTTTTTT.

The V call is TRBV15, the J call TRBJ2-1, with a weak D call TRBD1 (6 bases). The CDR3 runs 18 residues. V lost 4 bases, J lost 7 bases, and 26 bases lay in between. Germline V gives CDR1 LNHNV, CDR2 YYDKDF (reference sequence). The CDR3 region is CATSKRIQGEGIGNEQFF. The CDR3 region has the DNA TGTGCCACCAGCAAACGAATACAGGGAGAAGGGATCGGGAATGAGCAGTTCTTC.

The genes are TRBV20-1 and TRBJ2-3; D gene unclear. V was pared by 1 base and J by 4 bases, with 3 bases between. The CDR3 extends over 11 amino acids. Germline values: CDR1 DFQATT, CDR2 SNEGSKA (reference sequence). The CDR3 DNA reads TGCAGTGCTAGAGGCCCAGATACGCAGTATTTT. Encoded protein: CSARGPDTQYF.

This clone turned up a few times. The CDR3 reads CASSPQQGDYSYEQYF. The CDR3 nucleotides read TGTGCCAGCAGCCCCCAGCAGGGGGACTACTCCTACGAGCAGTACTTC. This rearrangement joins TRBV14 to TRBJ2-7, with D possibly called TRBD1 or TRBD2 (7 bases each). V lost 4 bases and J lost 0, with 16 bases in between. The germline V gene encodes CDR1 SGHDN and CDR2 FVKESK. The CDR3 spans 16 residues.

The chain combines TRBV25-1 with TRBJ2-5; possible D gene TRBD1, 6 bases. The CDR3 consists of 15 residues. V was cut by 3 bases and J by 4 bases, with 15 bases left in between. The germline gives CDR1 MGHDK, CDR2 SYGVNS. CDR3 residues: CASSETNRVGETQYF. The CDR3 DNA sequence: TGTGCCAGCAGTGAGACCAACAGGGTCGGAGAGACCCAGTACTTC.

The chain combines TRBV19 with TRBJ2-2; D unresolved. The CDR3 consists of 12 residues. With 6 bases removed from V and 4 bases from J, the gap between germline ends came to 6 bases. Germline CDR1 and CDR2: LNHDA and SQIVND (reference sequence). The CDR3 spells CASSRSTGELFF. The DNA for the CDR3 is TGTGCCAGTAGCAGGAGCACCGGGGAGCTGTTTTTT.

The chain has TRBV7-9 and TRBJ1-1; D is unclear. Germline CDR1 and CDR2: SEHNR and FQNEAQ (reference sequence). The germline V and J ends were trimmed by 1 base and 4 bases, with 10 bases remaining between them. CDR3 length equals 14 residues. The CDR3 sequence is CASSLVLGSTEAFF. In DNA form, the CDR3 reads TGTGCCAGCAGCTTAGTGTTAGGAAGCACTGAAGCTTTCTTT.

This chain uses TRBV6-5 with TRBJ2-2; the D is unclear. Trimming removed 8 bases at V and 1 base at J, with 11 bases between. CDR1 is MNHEY and CDR2 is SVGAGI in the germline V gene. This CDR3 region has 14 residues. The CDR3 loop reads CASYHRMNTGELFF. The CDR3 DNA reads TGTGCCAGCTATCATCGAATGAACACCGGGGAGCTGTTTTTT.

The sample holds a few counts of this clone. The rearrangement uses TRBV2 and TRBJ2-1; 7 bases fit TRBD2. CDR3 length: 12 amino acids. Germline CDR1 reads SNHLY; CDR2 reads FYNNEI. V lost 7 bases, J lost 8 bases, and 5 bases stayed unmatched. The CDR3 coding sequence is TGTGCCAGCACACGGGAGGCGGATGAGCAGTTCTTC. This encodes CASTREADEQFF.

The rearrangement links TRBV4-1 to TRBJ2-3; either TRBD1 or TRBD2 may supply D (5 bases each). CDR1 and CDR2 from the germline V gene are MGHRA and YSYEKL. V was clipped by 4 bases and J by 0 bases, with 20 bases between them. This CDR3 has 18 residues. The CDR3, as DNA: TGCGCCAGCAGCCCCCCGGGAAGGGGTGGCCATAGCACAGATACGCAGTATTTT. Protein: CASSPPGRGGHSTDTQYF.

This clone was picked up a small number of times. The chain carries TRBV2 and TRBJ2-1; D gene ambiguous. CDR3 length: 13 residues. The V end lost 4 bases, the J end lost 2 bases, and 6 bases lay between the germline ends. Germline CDR1 and CDR2: SNHLY and FYNNEI. The CDR3 spells CASSVWPYNEQFF. The CDR3 DNA reads as TGTGCCAGCAGTGTTTGGCCCTACAATGAGCAGTTCTTC.

J is TRBJ2-7 and V is TRBV6-5; TRBD2 matches at 11 bases. V was pared by 5 bases and J by 4 bases, with 4 bases of the junction left unmatched. The CDR3 spans 14 residues. Germline V lookup: CDR1 MNHEY, CDR2 SVGAGI. The chain's CDR3 is CASSQTSGEYEQYF. In nucleotides, the CDR3 is TGTGCCAGCAGTCAGACTAGCGGGGAATACGAGCAGTACTTC.

In regard to this clone: The junction departs from the called germline gene at one end, perhaps through a read error. The DNA for the CDR3 is TGTGCCAGCAGCGAAGACAGGGGTGGGCAGCCCCAGCATTTT. Translated, it gives CASSEDRGGQPQHF. The rearrangement links TRBV6-1 to TRBJ1-5, with 8 bases that match TRBD1. The CDR3 has 14 amino acids. The germline CDR1 and CDR2 sequences are MNHNS and SASEGT.

This clone was seen once. This chain uses TRBV5-6 with TRBJ1-1; D remains ambiguous. V lost 3 bases and J lost 1, with 13 bases in between. The CDR3 is 15 amino acids. Germline CDR1 reads SGHDT; CDR2 reads YYEEEE. The CDR3 DNA sequence: TGTGCCAGCAGCTCCCTGCCCCCAGCGAACACTGAAGCTTTCTTT. It yields the protein CASSSLPPANTEAFF.

In DNA form, the CDR3 reads TGTGCCAGCAGTATCGACAGGGGCGGCAATGAGCAGTTCTTC. Translated, it gives CASSIDRGGNEQFF. The V and J genes are TRBV27 and TRBJ2-1; 8 positions match TRBD1. CDR3 length equals 14 residues. CDR1 MNHEY and CDR2 SMNVEV come from the germline V gene (reference sequence). J lost 6 bases, V lost 5 bases, and 6 bases had no gene match.